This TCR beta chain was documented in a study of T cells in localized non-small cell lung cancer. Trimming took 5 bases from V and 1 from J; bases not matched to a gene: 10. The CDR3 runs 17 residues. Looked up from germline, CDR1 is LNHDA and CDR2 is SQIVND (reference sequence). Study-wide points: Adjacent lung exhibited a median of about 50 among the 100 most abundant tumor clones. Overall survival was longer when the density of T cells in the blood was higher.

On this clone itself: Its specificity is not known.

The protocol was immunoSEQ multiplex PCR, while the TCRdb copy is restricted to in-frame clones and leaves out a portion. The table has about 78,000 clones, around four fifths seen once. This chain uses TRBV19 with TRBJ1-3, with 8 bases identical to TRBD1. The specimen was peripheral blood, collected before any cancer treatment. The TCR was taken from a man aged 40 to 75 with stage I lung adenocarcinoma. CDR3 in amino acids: CASSDRGPLNSGNTIYF. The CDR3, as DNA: TGTGCCAGTAGTGACAGGGGCCCTTTGAATTCTGGAAACACCATATATTTT.